This section outlines one T cell receptor (beta chain) sequence together with its context. V lost 5 bases, J lost 2 bases, and 7 bases lay in between. The CDR3 loop spans 13 amino acids. Germline values: CDR1 SEHNR, CDR2 FQNEAQ (reference sequence). Profiled with immunoSEQ multiplex PCR; TCRdb holds only in-frame clones, not every one. The table has fewer than 150,000 clones, about nine tenths seen once. This sample was taken from a study of cytomegalovirus exposure and HLA in healthy donors. The chain carries TRBV7-9 and TRBJ2-1; D is uncertain. The TCR sequence derives from a young man in good health and CMV-seropositive. Sequencing used PBMCs. The CDR3 DNA sequence: TGTGCCAGCAGCCCAAACACCTACAATGAGCAGTTCTTC. Its protein is CASSPNTYNEQFF.